Below, 9 T cell receptor beta chains from the same sample are listed, as sequenced in a study of early T cells in non-severe SARS-CoV-2 infection. MiXCR was run by TCRdb on the 5' RACE reads, yielding one entry per CDR3 protein. The sample carries 65,000 to 95,000 distinct CDR3 sequences, about 5% recorded once. Source: whole blood, taken at baseline. The receptors come from an adult who was a healthcare worker with PCR-confirmed SARS-CoV-2 infection or an uninfected control (not recorded which).

This clonotype has ten or more counts. The chain has TRBV20-1 and TRBJ1-5; 12 positions agree with TRBD1. The CDR3 is 14 residues long. Trimming removed 6 bases from V and 5 bases from J; junction bases left unmatched: 5. Germline values: CDR1 DFQATT, CDR2 SNEGSKA (reference sequence). This chain's CDR3 is CSAGTGGADQPQHF. CDR3 DNA: TGCAGTGCCGGGACAGGGGGCGCGGATCAGCCCCAGCATTTT.

This clonotype has a count of ten or more. The V and J genes are TRBV4-1 and TRBJ2-7, with TRBD2 identical over 11 bases. V dropped 4 bases and J dropped 6; count of bases not matched to a gene: 8. CDR1 MGHRA and CDR2 YSYEKL come from the germline V gene. The CDR3 sequence is 15 residues long. The CDR3: CASSPGTSGFSEQYF. CDR3 DNA: TGCGCCAGCAGCCCCGGGACTAGCGGTTTCAGCGAGCAGTACTTC.

This clonotype has at least ten counts. The CDR3 sequence is CASSSLDRGKREQYF. DNA for the CDR3: TGTGCCAGCAGCAGCTTGGACAGGGGCAAACGCGAGCAGTACTTC. The rearrangement uses TRBV5-4 and TRBJ2-7; TRBD1 agrees at 9 bases. The germline V gene encodes CDR1 SGHNT and CDR2 YYREEE (reference sequence). The ends lost 4 bases at V and 6 bases at J; junction bases unmatched: 11. The length of the CDR3 is 15 residues.

This clonotype was detected only a few times. The chain carries TRBV15 and TRBJ2-1, with D possibly TRBD2 on 5 matching bases. Germline V lookup: CDR1 LNHNV, CDR2 YYDKDF (reference sequence). This CDR3 is 15 amino acids long. V was clipped by 0 bases and J by 1 base, with 7 bases between them. Here the CDR3 DNA reads TGTGCCACCAGCAGAGAGGGGAGATCCTACAATGAGCAGTTCTTC. It specifies CATSREGRSYNEQFF.

The V call is TRBV10-1, the J call TRBJ2-5; TRBD2 might be the D (6 bases). Germline V lookup: CDR1 WNHNN, CDR2 SYGVQD (reference sequence). The germline V and J ends were trimmed by 3 bases and 1 base, with 12 bases remaining between them. This CDR3 comprises 15 residues. CDR3 residues: CASSDSGWTQETQYF. The CDR3 nucleotides read TGCGCCAGCAGTGATAGCGGCTGGACCCAAGAGACCCAGTACTTC.

This clonotype was seen many times. V and J are TRBV12-5 and TRBJ2-1; D is unresolved. The germline gives CDR1 LGHNT, CDR2 FRNRAP. The CDR3 has 15 amino acids. V shed 7 bases and J shed 3 bases, with 16 bases lying between them. The CDR3 nucleotides are TGTGCTAGTGCGTCCGGGCAGACCCTCTACAATGAGCAGTTCTTC. This sequence encodes CASASGQTLYNEQFF.

This clonotype occurred a few times. J is TRBJ2-6 and V is TRBV5-1, with 10 bases that match TRBD2. The CDR3 length is 15 residues. J was trimmed by 5 bases and V by 6 bases; bases with no gene match: 5. Germline CDR1 and CDR2: SGHRS and YFSETQ. In DNA, the CDR3 is TGCGCCAGCACTAGCGGGGGTGTTAGGGCCAACGTCCTGACTTTC. Its translation is CASTSGGVRANVLTF.

There are a few counts of this clonotype. This rearrangement joins TRBV19 to TRBJ2-5; D is ambiguous. Germline CDR1 is LNHDA and CDR2 is SQIVND (reference sequence). Trimming shortened V by 3 bases and J by 5 bases, and 10 bases separated the two germline ends. The CDR3 runs to 13 residues. CDR3 DNA sequence: TGTGCCAGTAGTATTTCCTTCGGGGAGACCCAGTACTTC. Translation: CASSISFGETQYF.

The CDR3 DNA is TGTGCCAGCAGTTACTCGAAACAGGGTTATAATTCACCCCTCCACTTT. Translating it yields CASSYSKQGYNSPLHF. V gene TRBV6-5 combines with J gene TRBJ1-6; the D gene is possibly TRBD1 (6 bases). V was trimmed by 0 bases and J by 4 bases, leaving 10 bases between them. This CDR3 spans 16 amino acids. Germline CDR1 and CDR2: MNHEY and SVGAGI.